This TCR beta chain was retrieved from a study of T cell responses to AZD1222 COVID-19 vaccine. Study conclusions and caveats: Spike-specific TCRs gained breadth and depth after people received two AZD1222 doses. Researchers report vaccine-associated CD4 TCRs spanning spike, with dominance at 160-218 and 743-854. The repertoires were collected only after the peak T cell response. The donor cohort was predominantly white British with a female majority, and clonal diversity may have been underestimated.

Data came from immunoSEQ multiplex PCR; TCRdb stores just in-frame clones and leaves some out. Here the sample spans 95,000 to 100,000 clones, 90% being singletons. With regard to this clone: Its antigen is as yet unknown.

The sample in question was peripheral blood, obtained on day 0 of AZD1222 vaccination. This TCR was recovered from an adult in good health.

CDR3 coding DNA: TGTGCCAGCAGTTTCGGCAGCCAAACTAACTATGGCTACACCTTC. Translation: CASSFGSQTNYGYTF. This rearrangement joins TRBV28 to TRBJ1-2, with D unresolved. CDR3 length equals 15 residues. Germline V CDR1 and CDR2: MDHEN, SYDVKM. V lost 3 bases and J lost 0, with 11 bases in between.